Listed here is a single T cell receptor beta chain. Its antigen remains unknown. The entry originates in a study of shared clonotypes between healthy human individuals. Looking at the study overall: Donors, aged 18 to 49, were a couple of women and a few men.

CDR3 length equals 18 residues. With 6 bases clipped from V and 0 bases from J, the junction kept 10 bases outside the gene matches. From germline, CDR1 is SNHLY and CDR2 FYNNEI. Each subset's genomic DNA was split evenly across several immunoSEQ plates. Only in-frame clones appear in the TCRdb table, and some are missing; sequencing was by immunoSEQ multiplex PCR. The sample lists about 2 million clones, around 96% seen once, with roughly 1.2% in the top ten. Findings and limits, study-wide: Enrolling few donors narrowed the genetic and exposure-history diversity that was represented. Naive subsets generally exceeded memory subsets in estimated richness.

The naive CD8 fraction comprised CD45RO-negative cells positively selected for CCR7 and excluded terminally differentiated effector memory CD45RA+ cells. Sequenced: naive CD8+ T cells sorted from blood. V gene TRBV2 combines with J gene TRBJ2-7; 14 positions match TRBD2. The sequence came from a young man in good health. The CDR3 DNA reads as TGTGCCAGCAGGGGAGGACTAGCGGGGGGACCGAGCTCCTACGAGCAGTACTTC. Protein sequence: CASRGGLAGGPSSYEQYF.